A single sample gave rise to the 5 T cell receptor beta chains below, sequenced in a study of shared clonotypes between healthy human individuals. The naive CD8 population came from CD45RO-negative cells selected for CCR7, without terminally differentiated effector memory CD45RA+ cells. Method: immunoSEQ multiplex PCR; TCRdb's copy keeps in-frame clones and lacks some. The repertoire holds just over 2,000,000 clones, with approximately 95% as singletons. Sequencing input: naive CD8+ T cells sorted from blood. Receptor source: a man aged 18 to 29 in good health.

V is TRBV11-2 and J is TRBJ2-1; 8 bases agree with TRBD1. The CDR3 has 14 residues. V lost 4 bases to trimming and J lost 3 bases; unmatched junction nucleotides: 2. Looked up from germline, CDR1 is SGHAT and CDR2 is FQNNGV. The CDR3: CASSYGTGYNEQFF. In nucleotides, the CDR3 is TGTGCCAGCAGCTATGGGACAGGCTACAATGAGCAGTTCTTC.

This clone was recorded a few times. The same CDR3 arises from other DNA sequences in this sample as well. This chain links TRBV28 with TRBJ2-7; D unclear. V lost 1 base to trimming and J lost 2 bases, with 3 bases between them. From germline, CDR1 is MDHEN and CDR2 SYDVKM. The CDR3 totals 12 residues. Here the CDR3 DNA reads TGTGCCAGCAGTTTATCCCCCTACGAGCAGTACTTC. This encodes CASSLSPYEQYF.

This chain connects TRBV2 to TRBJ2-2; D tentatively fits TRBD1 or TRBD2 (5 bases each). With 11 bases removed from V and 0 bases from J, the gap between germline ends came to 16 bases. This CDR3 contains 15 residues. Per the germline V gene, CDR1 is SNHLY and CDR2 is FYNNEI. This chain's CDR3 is CAGGVRTPNTGELFF. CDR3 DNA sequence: TGTGCCGGGGGAGTTCGGACACCGAACACCGGGGAGCTGTTTTTT.

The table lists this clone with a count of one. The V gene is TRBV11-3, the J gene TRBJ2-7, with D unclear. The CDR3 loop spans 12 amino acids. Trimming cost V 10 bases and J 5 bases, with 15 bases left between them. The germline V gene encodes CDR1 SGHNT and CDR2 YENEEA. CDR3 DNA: TGTGCCATCCCGTGGGTATATGACGAGCAGTACTTC. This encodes CAIPWVYDEQYF.

The CDR3 DNA reads as TGTGCCAGCAGCTTAGAGCTAGCGGGAGGTTCCTACAATGAGCAGTTCTTC. Protein product: CASSLELAGGSYNEQFF. V is TRBV7-6 and J is TRBJ2-1; TRBD2 agrees at 11 bases. With V trimmed by 1 base and J by 1 base, 3 bases remained unmatched. This CDR3 contains 17 residues. Looked up from germline, CDR1 is SGHVS and CDR2 is FNYEAQ.